These T cell receptor beta chains were read from a single sample in a study of blood T cell repertoires in COVID-19. Method: immunoSEQ multiplex PCR; TCRdb's copy keeps in-frame clones and lacks some. Among hundreds of thousands of clones listed, approximately 87% were seen once. The sequenced sample was PBMCs or T cells enriched from blood (not recorded which). The receptor set was obtained from a man aged 40-49 years in a cohort exposed to, infected with or recovered from COVID-19 (not recorded which). CDR3s include the opening cysteine and the closing phenylalanine or tryptophan. The D gene is left open where the match is weak. Size is stated for part of the rows, as once, few or many counts, or as a class when the clone is expanded.

clone size | J gene | V gene | D gene | CDR3 protein | CDR3 DNA
. | TRBJ2-7 | TRBV7-9 | . | CASMGGAAGYEQYF | TGTGCCAGCATGGGCGGGGCAGCAGGTTACGAGCAGTACTTC
few | TRBJ2-7 | TRBV29-1 | . | CSVLPGEQYF | TGCAGCGTTCTACCGGGAGAGCAGTACTTC
. | TRBJ1-2 | TRBV6-5 | . | CASSYSWETGYTF | TGTGCCAGCAGTTACTCTTGGGAGACGGGCTACACCTTC
. | TRBJ2-5 | TRBV4-1 | TRBD2 | CASSLAGLETQYF | TGCGCCAGCAGCTTAGCGGGATTAGAGACCCAGTACTTC
. | TRBJ1-5 | TRBV29-1 | . | CSVQYSNQPQHF | TGCAGCGTACAATATAGCAATCAGCCCCAGCATTTT
. | TRBJ2-1 | TRBV2 | TRBD2 | CASSPTILAGGQNNNEQFF | TGTGCCAGCAGTCCGACTATCCTAGCGGGAGGGCAAAACAACAATGAGCAGTTCTTC
. | TRBJ1-1 | TRBV2 | . | CASSERGRNTEAFF | TGTGCCAGCAGTGAACGGGGGAGGAACACTGAAGCTTTCTTT
. | TRBJ2-1 | TRBV5-1 | TRBD2 | CASSFTSGSSYNEQFF | TGCGCCAGCAGTTTCACTAGCGGGAGCTCCTACAATGAGCAGTTCTTC
. | TRBJ2-2 | TRBV27 | . | CASSRPLQGQNTGELFF | TGTGCCAGCAGTCGACCATTGCAGGGACAGAACACCGGGGAGCTGTTTTTT
. | TRBJ1-6 | TRBV3-1/TRBV3-2 | . | CASSQDPSQLPLHF | TGTGCCAGCAGCCAAGACCCCTCACAGCTACCCCTCCACTTT
once | TRBJ1-2 | TRBV10-3 | . | CAISAEFNYGYTF | TGTGCCATCAGTGCAGAATTTAACTATGGCTACACCTTC
. | TRBJ2-3 | TRBV18 | TRBD2 | CASSLLGLAGTDTQYF | TGTGCCAGCTCACTGCTCGGACTAGCGGGCACAGATACGCAGTATTTT
. | TRBJ1-3 | TRBV18 | TRBD1 | CASSPGQGSSGNTIYF | TGTGCCAGCTCACCCGGACAGGGGAGCTCTGGAAACACCATATATTTT
. | TRBJ2-1 | TRBV5-1 | . | CASSRLESEWNEQFF | TGCGCCAGCAGCCGACTGGAAAGCGAGTGGAATGAGCAGTTCTTC
. | TRBJ1-6 | TRBV25-1 | TRBD1 | CASSEWTGGNSPLHF | TGTGCCAGCAGTGAATGGACAGGAGGAAATTCACCCCTCCACTTT
. | TRBJ2-7 | TRBV7-2 | TRBD2 | CASSPSGSIYEQYF | TGTGCCAGCAGCCCCAGCGGGAGTATTTACGAGCAGTACTTC
. | TRBJ1-2 | TRBV4-1 | . | CASSQLGQSGYTF | TGCGCCAGCAGCCAACTAGGACAGAGTGGCTACACCTTC
. | TRBJ2-3 | TRBV30 | . | CAWMRGRGSDTDTQYF | TGTGCCTGGATGAGAGGGAGAGGGTCGGACACAGATACGCAGTATTTT
. | TRBJ1-6 | TRBV30 | TRBD1 | CAWNTGGNSPLHF | TGTGCCTGGAACACAGGGGGCAATTCACCCCTCCACTTT
. | TRBJ1-1 | TRBV9 | TRBD1 | CASSPGQGGLTEAFF | TGTGCCAGCAGCCCGGGACAGGGAGGTTTAACTGAAGCTTTCTTT
. | TRBJ1-2 | TRBV7-2 | . | CASSLAQENYGYTF | TGTGCCAGCAGCTTAGCTCAAGAGAACTATGGCTACACCTTC
. | TRBJ1-1 | TRBV5-1 | TRBD1 | CASRQDREVAFF | TGCGCCAGCAGACAGGACAGGGAAGTAGCTTTCTTT
. | TRBJ1-1 | TRBV18 | . | CASSPPGRPNTEAFF | TGTGCCAGCTCACCACCGGGGAGACCGAACACTGAAGCTTTCTTT
. | TRBJ2-1 | TRBV24-1 | TRBD2 | CATSDNFREVNNEQFF | TGTGCCACCAGTGATAATTTCCGGGAGGTTAACAATGAGCAGTTCTTC
. | TRBJ1-5 | TRBV7-8 | . | CASSLTEPNQPQHF | TGTGCCAGCAGCTTGACAGAGCCCAATCAGCCCCAGCATTTT
. | TRBJ2-7 | TRBV10-3 | TRBD1 | CAIKGSGQGLYEQYF | TGTGCCATCAAAGGTTCGGGACAGGGTCTCTACGAGCAGTACTTC
. | TRBJ2-2 | TRBV18 | TRBD1 | CASSPPTGGNTGELFF | TGTGCCAGCTCACCTCCGACAGGGGGTAACACCGGGGAGCTGTTTTTT
. | TRBJ2-7 | TRBV5-1 | . | CASSLAQGTPYEQYF | TGCGCCAGCAGCTTGGCCCAGGGGACCCCTTACGAGCAGTACTTC
. | TRBJ2-2 | TRBV19 | TRBD2 | CASSIFSGSSAGELFF | TGTGCCAGTAGTATATTTAGCGGGAGCTCCGCCGGGGAGCTGTTTTTT
once | TRBJ2-1 | TRBV11-2 | TRBD1 | CASRATGDRYNEQFF | TGTGCCAGCAGGGCCACAGGGGACCGGTACAATGAGCAGTTCTTC
. | TRBJ1-2 | TRBV25-1 | . | CASNGPSAVGYTF | TGTGCCAGCAACGGCCCCAGCGCTGTTGGCTACACCTTC
. | TRBJ2-5 | TRBV11-3 | . | CASSLSTEYETQYF | TGTGCCAGCAGCTTATCTACAGAGTATGAGACCCAGTACTTC
. | TRBJ2-7 | TRBV28 | . | CASRSGQAYEQYF | TGTGCCAGTAGAAGTGGGCAGGCCTACGAGCAGTACTTC
. | TRBJ2-2 | TRBV9 | TRBD1 | CASSPGQGHTGELFF | TGTGCCAGCAGCCCGGGACAGGGCCACACCGGGGAGCTGTTTTTT
. | TRBJ1-3 | TRBV30 | TRBD1 | CAWDRGYGNTIYF | TGTGCCTGGGACAGGGGTTATGGAAACACCATATATTTT
. | TRBJ1-2 | TRBV27 | TRBD1 | CASSFLKQDRGDYGYTF | TGTGCCAGCAGTTTTCTTAAACAGGACAGGGGCGACTATGGCTACACCTTC
. | TRBJ2-1 | TRBV5-1 | . | CASIDSYNEQFF | TGCGCCAGCATTGACAGCTACAATGAGCAGTTCTTC